The next 13 T cell receptor beta chains were all read from a single sample in a study of radiotherapy plus CTLA-4 blockade in lung cancer. Libraries were prepared by immunoSEQ multiplex PCR; TCRdb keeps only in-frame clonotypes and omits some of them. Here the sample spans some 33,000 clones, over 60% being singletons. The sequenced sample was peripheral blood, obtained from a patient treated with radiotherapy plus ipilimumab. The receptor source for this set is a human donor with non-small cell lung cancer whose response to radiotherapy plus ipilimumab could not be evaluated.

The CDR3 DNA follows: TGTGCCAGCAGCTTAGCTTTTAGCTACAACTACGAGCAGTACTTC. It yields the protein CASSLAFSYNYEQYF. The V gene is TRBV7-2, the J gene TRBJ2-7; no definite D call. The CDR3 has 15 residues. Trimming shortened V by 0 bases and J by 3 bases, and 12 bases separated the two germline ends. Germline-derived CDR1 and CDR2 are SGHTA and FQGNSA.

The CDR3, as DNA: TGCGCCAGCAGCCGGACTAGCGGGAGCCGAAATCGGAATGAGCAGTTCTTC. This encodes CASSRTSGSRNRNEQFF. V gene TRBV5-1 combines with J gene TRBJ2-1, with 13 bases aligning to TRBD2. The CDR3 extends over 17 amino acids. The V segment lost 4 bases and the J segment 7 bases; nucleotides outside the gene matches: 11. Germline V gives CDR1 SGHRS, CDR2 YFSETQ.

V is TRBV5-5 and J is TRBJ1-4, with TRBD1 matching 11 bases. V dropped 4 bases and J dropped 6; count of bases not matched to a gene: 5. The germline V gene encodes CDR1 SGHKS and CDR2 YYEKEE (reference sequence). The CDR3 sequence is 15 residues long. The DNA for the CDR3 is TGTGCCAGCAGCCCAGGGGACAGGGGGTATGAAAAACTGTTTTTT. This codes for CASSPGDRGYEKLFF.

The rearrangement links TRBV6-5 to TRBJ2-2; TRBD2 aligns across 11 bases. V shed 2 bases, J shed 1 base, and the junction held 0 bases outside the gene matches. Per germline, CDR1 MNHEY and CDR2 SVGAGI. The CDR3 totals 16 residues. DNA for the CDR3: TGTGCCAGCAGTTACGGACTAGCGGGGAACACCGGGGAGCTGTTTTTT. This sequence encodes CASSYGLAGNTGELFF.

The rearrangement links TRBV10-1 to TRBJ1-1; no firm D call. From germline, CDR1 is WNHNN and CDR2 SYGVQD (reference sequence). This CDR3 region has 17 residues. V lost 3 bases and J lost 0, with 17 bases in between. DNA of the CDR3: TGCGCCAGCAGTGATGATCCCGGGGTGTCGATGAACACTGAAGCTTTCTTT. Its protein product is CASSDDPGVSMNTEAFF.

The chain joins TRBV9 to TRBJ1-2; D remains ambiguous. CDR3 length: 14 residues. The germline V gene has CDR1 SGDLS and CDR2 YYNGEE. The V and J ends lost 4 bases and 8 bases respectively, with 18 bases between them. CDR3 DNA: TGTGCCAGCAGCCCACGATCACGGGAGGGCGGCTACACCTTC. It is translated as CASSPRSREGGYTF.

J is TRBJ1-1 and V is TRBV5-1, with 9 bases identical to TRBD1. V shed 4 bases, J shed 0 bases, and the junction held 7 bases outside the gene matches. The germline gives CDR1 SGHRS, CDR2 YFSETQ. The CDR3 covers 16 residues. The CDR3 region has the DNA TGCGCCAGCAGCCCCGGGACAGGGAGGGTGAACACTGAAGCTTTCTTT. Its translation is CASSPGTGRVNTEAFF.

This clone showed up just a few times. The chain combines TRBV18 with TRBJ2-1, with 10 positions matching TRBD1. The CDR3 runs to 16 residues. The junction had 3 bases not matched to a gene; V was cut back by 4 bases and J by 0 bases. Germline V lookup: CDR1 KGHSH, CDR2 LQKENI. The DNA for the CDR3 is TGTGCCAGCTCACGAGGGACAGGGGACTCCTACAATGAGCAGTTCTTC. Translation gives CASSRGTGDSYNEQFF. Full variable domain (outside the CDR3, taken from reference TRBV18 and TRBJ2-1): NAGVMQNPRHLVRRRGQEARLRCSPMKGHSHVYWYRQLPEEGLKFMVYLQKENIIDESGMPKERFSAEFPKEGPSILRIQQVVRGDSAAYFCASSRGTGDSYNEQFFGPGTRLTVL.

Regarding this clone: A much larger clone differs from this one at a single base, so this may be a read error. This chain uses TRBV5-1 with TRBJ2-7, with D tentatively TRBD2 (6 bases). Germline V lookup: CDR1 SGHRS, CDR2 YFSETQ. The CDR3 is made up of 15 amino acids. V lost 0 bases, J lost 2 bases, and 12 bases lay in between. This CDR3 reads CASSLGGEKTYEQYF. For the CDR3, the DNA is TGCGCCAGCAGCTTGGGGGGGGAGAAGACCTACGAGCAGTACTTC. The full variable domain, with the rest looked up from reference TRBV5-1 and TRBJ2-7, is KAGVTQTPRYLIKTRGQQVTLSCSPISGHRSVSWYQQTPGQGLQFLFEYFSETQRNKGNFPGRFSGRQFSNSRSEMNVSTLELGDSALYLCASSLGGEKTYEQYFGPGTRLTVT.

The gene calls are TRBV28 and TRBJ2-5; 7 bases are a match to TRBD2. The germline V gene encodes CDR1 MDHEN and CDR2 SYDVKM. V shed 5 bases and J 3 bases; nucleotides not matched to a gene: 15. The CDR3 consists of 17 residues. CDR3 sequence reads: CASSRRRSRTREETQYF. The DNA of the CDR3 is TGTGCCAGCAGTCGCCGCCGCTCCAGGACTAGAGAAGAGACCCAGTACTTC.

V usage is TRBV7-6 and J usage is TRBJ2-3; 8 nucleotides agree with TRBD2. Germline-derived CDR1 and CDR2 are SGHVS and FNYEAQ. The CDR3 length is 16 residues. J lost 2 bases, V lost 4 bases, and 8 bases had no gene match. As DNA, the CDR3 is TGTGCCAGCAGCTCCCGAGCTAGCGGGCCCACAGATACGCAGTATTTT. This sequence encodes CASSSRASGPTDTQYF.

The CDR3 DNA reads as TGTGCCAGCAGTTACTGGCAGATGAACACCGGGGAGCTGTTTTTT. The encoded protein is CASSYWQMNTGELFF. The genes are TRBV6-5 and TRBJ2-2; D ambiguous. The CDR3 consists of 15 residues. CDR1 is MNHEY, CDR2 SVGAGI, per germline. V lost 1 base and J 1 base, leaving 7 bases between the germline ends.

This chain uses TRBV7-9 with TRBJ1-2, with a possible D match to TRBD1 (5 bases). Germline loops: CDR1 SEHNR, CDR2 FQNEAQ (reference sequence). This CDR3 comprises 12 residues. V lost 7 bases, J lost 7 bases, and 13 bases lay in between. The CDR3 DNA reads TGTGCCAGCACCTCCAGCAGGGCTGGCTACACCTTC. It yields the protein CASTSSRAGYTF. Complete variable domain (other parts from reference TRBV7-9 and TRBJ1-2): DTGVSQNPRHKITKRGQNVTFRCDPISEHNRLYWYRQTLGQGPEFLTYFQNEAQLEKSRLLSDRFSAERPKGSFSTLEIQRTEQGDSAMYLCASTSSRAGYTFGSGTRLTVV.